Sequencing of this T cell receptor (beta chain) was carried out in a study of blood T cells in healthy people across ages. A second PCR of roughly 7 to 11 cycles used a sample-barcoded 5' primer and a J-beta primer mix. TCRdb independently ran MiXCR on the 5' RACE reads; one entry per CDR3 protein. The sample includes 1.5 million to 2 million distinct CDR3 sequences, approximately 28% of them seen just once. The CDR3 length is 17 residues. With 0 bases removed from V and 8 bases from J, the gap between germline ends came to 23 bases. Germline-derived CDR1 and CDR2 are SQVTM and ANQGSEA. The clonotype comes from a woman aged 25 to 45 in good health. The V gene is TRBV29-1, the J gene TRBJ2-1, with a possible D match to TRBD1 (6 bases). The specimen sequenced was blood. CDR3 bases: TGCAGCGTTGAAGATGGGGCGACAGGTGGAAGCATGTATGAGCAGTTCTTC. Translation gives CSVEDGATGGSMYEQFF.